The rows below give T cell receptor beta chains drawn from one sample of a study of PD-1 blockade in classical Hodgkin lymphoma. The data were produced by immunoSEQ multiplex PCR, yet TCRdb's version contains in-frame clones alone and is incomplete. Found here are tens of thousands of clones, approximately 80% of them singletons; the top ten hold around 19%. Sequences were derived from peripheral blood mononuclear cells (PBMCs), sampled before the fourth cycle of nivolumab. Receptors were obtained from a human donor with classical Hodgkin lymphoma. The CDR3 runs from the conserved cysteine through the conserved F or W. D genes are given only for firm matches. Rows may omit the clone size; those that give it use once, few, many or a size class.

>.|.|TRBJ1-5|TRBV28
CASSLGWTAPRQPQHF
TGTGCCAGCAGTTTGGGGTGGACAGCGCCTAGGCAGCCCCAGCATTTT
>few|.|TRBJ1-2|TRBV5-1
CASSLEGRGHEGYGYTF
TGCGCCAGCAGCTTGGAGGGCAGGGGCCATGAAGGCTATGGCTACACCTTC
>.|.|TRBJ2-5|TRBV5-4
CASRLELQETQYF
TGTGCCAGCAGGCTGGAGCTCCAAGAGACCCAGTACTTC
>few|.|TRBJ1-1|TRBV4-2
CASSNLGLIESEAFF
TGTGCCAGCAGCAACCTCGGACTAATCGAGTCTGAAGCTTTCTTT
>.|TRBD2|TRBJ2-5|TRBV7-9
CASSFGIAGQETQYF
TGTGCCAGCAGCTTCGGGATAGCGGGGCAAGAGACCCAGTACTTC
>.|TRBD2|TRBJ2-3|TRBV6-1
CASSVSSGSGTDTQYF
TGTGCCAGCAGTGTATCTAGCGGGAGCGGCACAGATACGCAGTATTTT
>.|.|TRBJ1-1|TRBV5-6
CASSSPGPWEAFF
TGTGCCAGCAGCTCACCGGGCCCTTGGGAAGCTTTCTTT
>once|TRBD2|TRBJ2-2|TRBV9
CASRAELAGGGELFF
TGTGCCAGCAGAGCAGAACTAGCGGGAGGAGGGGAGCTGTTTTTT
>.|.|TRBJ2-1|TRBV7-3
CASSLAGNNEQFF
TGTGCCAGCAGCTTAGCAGGAAACAATGAGCAGTTCTTC
>.|TRBD2|TRBJ2-4|TRBV6-5
CASRTAGAGGNIQYF
TGTGCCAGCAGAACGGCGGGGGCGGGAGGAAACATTCAGTACTTC
>once|.|TRBJ1-2|TRBV6-5
CASGTFYGYTF
TGTGCCAGCGGGACGTTCTATGGCTACACCTTC
>.|.|TRBJ1-5|TRBV27
CASSPRLTGVNQPQHF
TGTGCCAGCAGTCCCCGGTTAACAGGTGTCAATCAGCCCCAGCATTTT
>.|.|TRBJ1-1|TRBV30
CAWGGTEAFF
TGTGCCTGGGGGGGCACTGAAGCTTTCTTT
>.|.|TRBJ2-7|TRBV4-3
CASSQFLGPFPDNEQYF
TGCGCCAGCAGCCAGTTTTTAGGGCCGTTCCCTGATAACGAGCAGTACTTC
>.|.|TRBJ2-5|TRBV4-1
CASSLTGSQETQYF
TGCGCCAGCAGCCTGACCGGGTCCCAAGAGACCCAGTACTTC
>.|.|TRBJ2-5|TRBV9
CASSVEIGHQETQYF
TGTGCCAGCAGCGTAGAGATAGGGCATCAAGAGACCCAGTACTTC
>.|.|TRBJ2-3|TRBV2
CASSTTTGAGGTDTQYF
TGTGCCAGCAGCACTACTACAGGGGCGGGAGGCACAGATACGCAGTATTTT
>.|.|TRBJ2-1|TRBV13
CASRVRRASNNEQFF
TGTGCCAGCAGGGTCCGCAGGGCTTCGAACAATGAGCAGTTCTTC
>.|.|TRBJ2-7|TRBV21-1
CASGDRRTSGATSGRLDTYEQYF
TGTGCCAGCGGGGATAGACGGACGAGTGGGGCGACTAGCGGGAGGCTGGATACCTACGAGCAGTACTTC
>once|.|TRBJ2-5|TRBV15
CATSRDILQGIRETQYF
TGTGCCACCAGCAGAGATATTTTACAGGGAATTAGAGAGACCCAGTACTTC
>.|TRBD1|TRBJ2-1|TRBV19
CATSSLGQGGEQFF
TGTGCCACCTCGTCGTTGGGACAGGGGGGTGAGCAGTTCTTC
>once|.|TRBJ1-2|TRBV14
CASTSIQGGGYTF
TGTGCCAGCACCTCTATTCAGGGTGGGGGCTACACCTTC
>.|.|TRBJ1-4|TRBV7-9
CASSPAGAWEKLFF
TGTGCCAGCAGCCCGGCGGGGGCTTGGGAAAAACTGTTTTTT
>few|TRBD1|TRBJ2-5|TRBV25-1
CASSEYGADRGGETQYF
TGTGCCAGCAGTGAATATGGTGCCGACAGGGGAGGAGAGACCCAGTACTTC
>.|TRBD1|TRBJ1-2|TRBV7-9
CASSLAGTGSGYTF
TGTGCCAGCAGCCTGGCCGGGACAGGGAGTGGCTACACCTTC
>.|.|TRBJ2-1|TRBV9
CASSPRQPVLYNEQFF
TGTGCCAGCAGCCCGCGACAGCCTGTACTTTACAATGAGCAGTTCTTC
>once|.|TRBJ2-1|TRBV2
CASIPVRFTGAHHSYNEQFF
TGTGCCAGCATCCCTGTCCGCTTTACCGGGGCCCATCACAGTTACAATGAGCAGTTCTTC
>.|.|TRBJ1-5|TRBV6-1
CASSLGDQPQHF
TGTGCCAGCAGTTTAGGTGATCAGCCCCAGCATTTT
>.|.|TRBJ2-7|TRBV7-9
CASSLIGGPREQYF
TGTGCCAGCAGCTTAATCGGGGGTCCGCGCGAGCAGTACTTC
>.|.|TRBJ2-7|TRBV27
CASSLSVAESSYEQYF
TGTGCCAGCAGTTTATCGGTAGCGGAGAGCTCCTACGAGCAGTACTTC
>few|.|TRBJ2-3|TRBV5-5
CASSFATDTQYF
TGTGCCAGCAGCTTCGCCACAGATACGCAGTATTTT
>few|TRBD1|TRBJ2-7|TRBV18
CASSATGGRGYEQYF
TGTGCCAGCTCAGCGACAGGGGGTAGAGGCTACGAGCAGTACTTC
>.|TRBD2|TRBJ2-3|TRBV5-1
CASSLVQREADTQYF
TGCGCCAGCAGCTTGGTCCAGCGGGAAGCAGATACGCAGTATTTT
>.|.|TRBJ2-7|TRBV5-1
CASSMRQVGDEQYF
TGCGCCAGCAGCATGCGACAGGTAGGCGACGAGCAGTACTTC
>.|.|TRBJ2-5|TRBV12-5
CASGLATWGGMRQETQYF
TGTGCTAGTGGTTTGGCCACCTGGGGCGGGATGAGGCAAGAGACCCAGTACTTC
>.|.|TRBJ1-5|TRBV4-2
CASSQDGRATPHQPQHF
TGTGCCAGCAGCCAAGATGGGCGGGCTACTCCTCATCAGCCCCAGCATTTT